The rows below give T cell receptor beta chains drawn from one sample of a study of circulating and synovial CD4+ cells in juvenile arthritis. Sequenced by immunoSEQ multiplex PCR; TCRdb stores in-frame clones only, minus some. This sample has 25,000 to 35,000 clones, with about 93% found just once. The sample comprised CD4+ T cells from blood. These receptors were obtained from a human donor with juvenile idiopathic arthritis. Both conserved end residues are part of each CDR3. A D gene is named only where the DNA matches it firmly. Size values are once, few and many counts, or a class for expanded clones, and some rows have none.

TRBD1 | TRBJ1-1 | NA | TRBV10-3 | CALQTGMNTEAFF | TGTGCCCTCCAGACAGGGATGAACACTGAAGCTTTCTTT
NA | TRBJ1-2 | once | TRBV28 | CASSLTQGYGYTF | TGTGCCAGCAGTTTGACACAGGGTTACGGCTACACCTTC
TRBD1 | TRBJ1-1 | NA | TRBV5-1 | CASSYWDRARLPGAFF | TGCGCCAGCAGCTATTGGGACAGGGCGAGGCTACCTGGAGCTTTCTTT
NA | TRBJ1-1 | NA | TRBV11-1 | CASSLAARAAEAFF | TGTGCCAGCAGCTTAGCTGCCAGGGCAGCTGAAGCTTTCTTT
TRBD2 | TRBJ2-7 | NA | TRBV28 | CASSLTGGAYEQYF | TGTGCCAGCAGTTTAACGGGGGGAGCCTACGAGCAGTACTTC
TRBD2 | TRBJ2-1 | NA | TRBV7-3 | CASSLGRGREREQFF | TGTGCCAGCAGCTTAGGGCGCGGGAGGGAGCGTGAGCAGTTCTTC
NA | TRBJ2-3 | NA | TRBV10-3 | CAISVGGASTDTQYF | TGTGCCATCAGTGTGGGGGGGGCTAGCACAGATACGCAGTATTTT
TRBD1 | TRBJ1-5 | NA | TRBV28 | CASRMGQINQPQHF | TGTGCCAGCAGAATGGGACAGATCAATCAGCCCCAGCATTTT
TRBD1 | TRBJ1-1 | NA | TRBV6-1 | CASSEPTGGFTEAFF | TGTGCCAGCAGTGAACCCACAGGGGGTTTCACTGAAGCTTTCTTT
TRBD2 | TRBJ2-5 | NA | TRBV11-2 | CASSVLKAGGGETQYF | TGTGCCAGCAGCGTACTGAAAGCGGGAGGTGGAGAGACCCAGTACTTC
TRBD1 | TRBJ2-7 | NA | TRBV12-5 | CASGTGTGSSYEQYF | TGTGCTAGTGGAACCGGGACAGGGAGCTCCTACGAGCAGTACTTC
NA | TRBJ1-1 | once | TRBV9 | CASSALGGVTEAFF | TGTGCCAGCAGCGCCCTGGGGGGGGTCACTGAAGCTTTCTTT
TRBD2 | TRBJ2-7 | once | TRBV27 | CASSLSRREGRWYEQYF | TGTGCCAGCAGTTTATCCCGGCGGGAGGGCCGATGGTACGAGCAGTACTTC
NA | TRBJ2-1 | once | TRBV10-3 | CAIRRGDFAYNEQFF | TGTGCCATCAGGAGAGGGGACTTTGCCTACAATGAGCAGTTCTTC
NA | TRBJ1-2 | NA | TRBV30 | CAWSLGSYGYTF | TGTGCCTGGAGTCTCGGTTCATATGGCTACACCTTC
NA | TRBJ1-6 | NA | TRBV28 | CASRVSYNSPLHF | TGTGCCAGCAGGGTTAGCTATAATTCACCCCTCCACTTT
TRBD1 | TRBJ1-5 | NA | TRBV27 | CASSLLGQGNQPQHF | TGTGCCAGCAGTTTACTAGGACAGGGGAATCAGCCCCAGCATTTT
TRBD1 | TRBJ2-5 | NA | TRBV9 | CASSARDREGAQYF | TGTGCCAGCAGCGCCCGGGACAGGGAGGGGGCCCAGTACTTC
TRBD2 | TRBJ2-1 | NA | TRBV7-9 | CASSNSGGRDRNEQFF | TGTGCCAGCAGCAATTCCGGCGGGAGGGATCGCAATGAGCAGTTCTTC
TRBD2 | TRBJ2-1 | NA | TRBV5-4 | CASGTSGSRNEQFF | TGTGCCAGCGGGACTAGCGGGAGTAGAAATGAGCAGTTCTTC
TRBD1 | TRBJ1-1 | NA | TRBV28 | CASSSPTGPNTEAFF | TGTGCCAGCAGTTCCCCGACAGGGCCGAACACTGAAGCTTTCTTT
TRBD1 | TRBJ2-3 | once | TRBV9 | CASSVVGDRTDTQYF | TGTGCCAGCAGCGTAGTGGGGGACAGAACAGATACGCAGTATTTT
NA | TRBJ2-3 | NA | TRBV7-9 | CASSPYQAFDTQYF | TGTGCCAGCAGCCCATACCAGGCCTTTGATACGCAGTATTTT
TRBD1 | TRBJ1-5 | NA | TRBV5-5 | CASSRAGQGSNQPQHF | TGTGCCAGCAGCCGAGCCGGACAGGGAAGCAATCAGCCCCAGCATTTT
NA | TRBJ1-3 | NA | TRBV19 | CASSIDRGNRRNTIYF | TGTGCCAGTAGTATAGATCGCGGGAATCGGCGAAACACCATATATTTT
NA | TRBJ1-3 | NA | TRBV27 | CASSFRSGSGNTIYF | TGTGCCAGCAGTTTCCGGTCAGGCTCTGGAAACACCATATATTTT
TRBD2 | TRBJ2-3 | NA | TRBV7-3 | CASSLWVAGPSSTDTQYF | TGTGCCAGCAGCCTTTGGGTAGCGGGGCCCTCTAGCACAGATACGCAGTATTTT
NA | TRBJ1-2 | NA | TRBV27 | CASSLRGYGYTF | TGTGCCAGCAGTTTAAGGGGGTACGGCTACACCTTC
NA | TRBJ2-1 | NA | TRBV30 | CAFNRGPYNEQFF | TGTGCCTTTAACCGTGGGCCCTACAATGAGCAGTTCTTC
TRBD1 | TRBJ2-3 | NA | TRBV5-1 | CASSLRGPGTDTQYF | TGCGCCAGCAGCTTGAGGGGGCCGGGCACAGATACGCAGTATTTT
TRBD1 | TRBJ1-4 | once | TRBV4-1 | CASSQVIPRQGADEKLFF | TGCGCCAGCAGCCAAGTCATTCCCCGACAGGGGGCTGATGAAAAACTGTTTTTT
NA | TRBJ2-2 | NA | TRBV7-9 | CASSFGQTNTGELFF | TGTGCCAGCAGCTTCGGACAGACGAACACCGGGGAGCTGTTTTTT
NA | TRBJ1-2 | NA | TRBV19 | CASSIDPAGPYGYTF | TGTGCCAGTAGTATAGATCCTGCAGGCCCCTATGGCTACACCTTC
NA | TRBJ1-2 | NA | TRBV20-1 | CSARDLYTF | TGCAGTGCTAGAGATCTTTACACCTTC
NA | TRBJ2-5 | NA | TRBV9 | CASSPRGRSGYQETQYF | TGTGCCAGCAGCCCCCGGGGAAGGAGCGGGTACCAAGAGACCCAGTACTTC
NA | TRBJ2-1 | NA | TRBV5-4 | CASSLPSGPNEQFF | TGTGCCAGCAGCTTGCCCAGCGGACCTAATGAGCAGTTCTTC
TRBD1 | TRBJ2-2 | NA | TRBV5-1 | CASSKGQGASGELFF | TGCGCCAGCAGCAAGGGACAGGGGGCGTCGGGGGAGCTGTTTTTT
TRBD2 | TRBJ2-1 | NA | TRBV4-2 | CASSQGSSGRVKSFLSSYNEQFF | TGTGCCAGCAGCCAGGGCTCTAGCGGGAGGGTCAAAAGCTTCCTAAGCTCCTACAATGAGCAGTTCTTC
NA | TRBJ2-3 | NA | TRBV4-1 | CASRYRDTRDTQYF | TGCGCCAGCAGGTACAGGGATACCCGGGATACGCAGTATTTT
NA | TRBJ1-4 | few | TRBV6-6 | CASSSTRGANEKLFF | TGTGCCAGCAGTTCGACACGCGGGGCTAATGAAAAACTGTTTTTT
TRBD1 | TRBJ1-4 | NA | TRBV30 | CAWRATQGANEKLFF | TGTGCCTGGAGGGCTACTCAGGGGGCTAATGAAAAACTGTTTTTT
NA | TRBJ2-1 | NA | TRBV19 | CASSRYRETATEQFF | TGTGCCAGTAGTCGATACAGGGAGACGGCGACTGAGCAGTTCTTC
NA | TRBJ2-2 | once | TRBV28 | CASNTRTGKVGELFF | TGTGCCAGCAACACTAGAACAGGGAAGGTCGGGGAGCTGTTTTTT
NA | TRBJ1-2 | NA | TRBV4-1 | CASSQMGLGAHYGYTF | TGCGCCAGCAGCCAGATGGGGCTGGGGGCTCACTATGGCTACACCTTC
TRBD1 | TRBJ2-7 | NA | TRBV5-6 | CASSLVGTGNYEQYF | TGTGCCAGCAGCTTGGTGGGGACAGGGAATTACGAGCAGTACTTC
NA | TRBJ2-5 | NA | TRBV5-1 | CASSLAIQETQYF | TGCGCCAGCAGCTTGGCCATTCAAGAGACCCAGTACTTC
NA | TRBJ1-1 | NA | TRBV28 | CASSLLNTEAFF | TGTGCCAGCAGTCTGTTGAACACTGAAGCTTTCTTT
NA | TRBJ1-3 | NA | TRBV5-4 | CASSFGLSRNTIYF | TGTGCCAGCAGCTTCGGACTGTCGAGAAACACCATATATTTT
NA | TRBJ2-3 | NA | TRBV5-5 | CASSLPRTAVDTQYF | TGTGCCAGCAGCTTGCCCAGGACAGCGGTGGATACGCAGTATTTT
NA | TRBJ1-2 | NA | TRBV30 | CAWSVNTLSYGYTF | TGTGCCTGGAGTGTAAATACCCTTAGCTATGGCTACACCTTC
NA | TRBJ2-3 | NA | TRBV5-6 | CASSLELARGDTQYF | TGTGCCAGCAGCTTGGAACTAGCAAGGGGAGATACGCAGTATTTT
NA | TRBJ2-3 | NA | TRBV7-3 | CASSLTLTSTDTQYF | TGTGCCAGCAGCTTAACTCTAACTAGCACAGATACGCAGTATTTT
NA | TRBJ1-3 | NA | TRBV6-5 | CASRPTGKAGNTIYF | TGTGCCAGCAGGCCCACAGGGAAGGCTGGAAACACCATATATTTT
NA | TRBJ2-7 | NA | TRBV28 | CASRGRDSYSYEQYF | TGTGCCAGCAGAGGTCGGGACTCTTACTCCTACGAGCAGTACTTC
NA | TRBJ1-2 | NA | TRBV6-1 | CATETGPHYGYTF | TGTGCCACCGAGACAGGCCCCCACTATGGCTACACCTTC